The next 12 T cell receptor beta chains were all read from a single sample in a study of CD8+ T cells in alopecia areata. Once RNA had been extracted, it was reverse transcribed into cDNA to act as the sequencing template. Clones were read by immunoSEQ multiplex PCR, and TCRdb kept only the in-frame ones, dropping some. There are around 190,000 clones in the sample; roughly 60% occur only once, and just over 1% lies in the top ten. Treatment meaning: oral pan-JAK inhibitor, 5-10 mg twice daily. The material sequenced was CD4+ T cells sorted from blood, taken at week 24, from a patient treated with tofacitinib. All receptors derive from a human donor with alopecia areata.

The gene calls are TRBV5-1 and TRBJ2-6; no clear D. Trimming removed 0 bases at V and 0 bases at J, with 7 bases between. CDR1 and CDR2 (germline): SGHRS, YFSETQ. The CDR3 covers 16 residues. The CDR3 sequence is CASSLEGLSGANVLTF. The DNA for the CDR3 is TGCGCCAGCAGCTTGGAGGGCCTCTCTGGGGCCAACGTCCTGACTTTC.

CDR3 nucleotides: TGTGCCAGCAGCTCGCACAGGGAGGCCGGGGAGCTGTTTTTT. The encoded protein is CASSSHREAGELFF. This chain connects TRBV7-9 to TRBJ2-2; D is perhaps TRBD1 or TRBD2 (6 bases each). Germline V lookup: CDR1 SEHNR, CDR2 FQNEAQ (reference sequence). This CDR3 region has 14 residues. Trimming removed 4 bases at V and 6 bases at J, with 12 bases between.

This clone was seen a handful of times. This chain links TRBV30 with TRBJ1-2, with TRBD1 matching over 7 bases. The junction had 7 bases not matched to a gene; V was cut back by 3 bases and J by 6 bases. This CDR3 is 13 amino acids long. Germline V gene sequence: CDR1 GTSNPN, CDR2 SVGIG (reference sequence). In DNA, the CDR3 is TGTGCCTGGAGCCCGGGACAGTCAAATGGCTACACCTTC. Its protein is CAWSPGQSNGYTF.

The rearrangement links TRBV29-1 to TRBJ2-3, with 8 positions matching TRBD2. The germline CDR1 and CDR2 sequences are SQVTM and ANQGSEA. This CDR3 has 14 amino acids. Unmatched junction bases numbered 8, after V lost 3 bases and J lost 6 bases. CDR3 coding DNA: TGCAGCGTTGATTTAGCGGGATACAGGGATACGCAGTATTTT. Its translation: CSVDLAGYRDTQYF.

The V gene is TRBV7-3, the J gene TRBJ2-3, with TRBD1 identical over 10 bases. With V trimmed by 4 bases and J by 8 bases, 9 bases remained unmatched. CDR1 and CDR2 (germline): SGHTA, FQGTGA. The CDR3 sequence is 15 residues long. As DNA, the CDR3 is TGTGCCAGCAGCTCGACAGGGGGCCACCCGAGTACGCAGTATTTT. As protein: CASSSTGGHPSTQYF.

The chain couples TRBV9 to TRBJ1-2; D possibly corresponds to TRBD1 (6 bases). CDR3 length equals 15 residues. CDR1 is SGDLS, CDR2 YYNGEE, per germline. Trimming pared 4 bases from V and 0 bases from J, leaving 13 bases between. The DNA for the CDR3 is TGTGCCAGCAGCTTGGGACAATCGACTAACTATGGCTACACCTTC. Translation gives CASSLGQSTNYGYTF.

This chain joins TRBV11-2 and TRBJ2-2, with D possibly matching TRBD2 (7 bases). The CDR3 loop spans 16 amino acids. Germline V gene data show CDR1 as SGHAT and CDR2 as FQNNGV. The V and J ends lost 4 bases and 4 bases respectively, with 16 bases between them. Written as DNA, the CDR3 is TGTGCCAGCAGCTCCGGGGGGCGAATAAGCACCGGGGAGCTGTTTTTT. Protein sequence: CASSSGGRISTGELFF.

This clone has just a few counts. J is TRBJ2-7 and V is TRBV7-2; D is perhaps TRBD1 (5 bases). From germline, CDR1 is SGHTA and CDR2 FQGNSA. The CDR3 is made up of 14 amino acids. Trimming removed 1 base at V and 4 bases at J, with 11 bases between. CDR3 region: CASSLGGSQYEQYF. CDR3 nucleotides: TGTGCCAGCAGCTTAGGGGGCAGCCAATACGAGCAGTACTTC.

This clone was seen a few times. The rearrangement links TRBV29-1 to TRBJ2-7, with TRBD2 identical over 10 bases. Germline CDR1 and CDR2: SQVTM and ANQGSEA. V dropped 4 bases and J dropped 7; count of bases not matched to a gene: 7. The CDR3 length is 13 residues. DNA for the CDR3: TGCAGCGTTGGTCCTAGCGGGGGCGATGAGCAGTACTTC. Translation gives CSVGPSGGDEQYF.

The chain has TRBV5-1 and TRBJ2-7; 9 nucleotides line up with TRBD2. Per germline, CDR1 SGHRS and CDR2 YFSETQ. CDR3 size: 16 residues. The ends lost 2 bases at V and 0 bases at J; junction bases unmatched: 6. The CDR3 region has the DNA TGCGCCAGCAGCTTTGTGAGCGGGGGGAGCTCCTACGAGCAGTACTTC. Translation gives CASSFVSGGSSYEQYF.

This clone was counted only a few times. The gene calls are TRBV18 and TRBJ2-4, with 9 bases that match TRBD1. The CDR3 runs to 12 residues. Germline CDR1 KGHSH, CDR2 LQKENI. V shed 2 bases, J shed 15 bases, and the junction held 5 bases outside the gene matches. The CDR3 reads CASSPGQGHPYF. DNA of the CDR3: TGTGCCAGCTCACCAGGACAGGGGCATCCGTACTTC.

The chain is built from TRBV4-1 and TRBJ1-4; D is unresolved. Germline assignment: CDR1 MGHRA and CDR2 YSYEKL. Trimming took off 0 bases at V and 7 bases at J, with 6 bases between the two ends. The CDR3 length is 13 residues. The chain's CDR3 is CASSQELPEKLFF. The CDR3 region has the DNA TGCGCCAGCAGCCAAGAGCTCCCTGAAAAACTGTTTTTT.